The entry that follows covers one T cell receptor beta chain sequence. The junction differs from germline at one of its ends, possibly a read error. The record originates from a study of tumor-infiltrating lymphocytes in primary liver carcinoma. Whole-study context: All lesions had stage T1-T3 N0M0 and about 4.2 to 10 cm widths.

The length of the CDR3 is 15 residues. In germline, CDR1 is SGHAT, CDR2 FQNNGV. Between about 17 and 34 mg of unsorted bulk tissue served as the source from which RNA and DNA were co-extracted. Surgical resection served as treatment for the primary liver carcinoma of these patients. TCR beta cDNA came from about 450 ng total RNA, primed with a constant-region primer. Three nested multiplex PCR rounds, a slightly modified ARM-PCR, produced the libraries for TCR beta. The first two PCR rounds used TRBV1-TRBV30 forward primers with a C-beta reverse primer, around 10 cycles each. MiXCR, run by TCRdb on the multiplex PCR reads, gives a single entry per CDR3 protein. The sample contains tens of thousands of distinct CDR3 sequences, approximately 74% of which appear only once.

This sequence originates from a man aged 35 to 55 with primary liver carcinoma and hepatitis B virus infection. The chain recombines TRBV11-2 with TRBJ2-7; possibly TRBD2 for D (5 bases). What was sequenced was liver tumor tissue from sampling region 4. Subset denoted: tumor region T4, right-lateral pole. In DNA, the CDR3 is TGTGACATCAGCTTAGAGTCCGGGATCTCTGGCGAGCAGTACTTT. Encoded protein: CDISLESGISGEQYF.